A single sample is the source of the 14 T cell receptor beta chains below, sequenced in a study of blood T cell repertoires in COVID-19. Profiling relied on immunoSEQ multiplex PCR, and the TCRdb table lists in-frame clones only, not all of them. The sample lists just over 350,000 clones; about 88% were seen once. The material sequenced was peripheral blood. The receptors were gathered from a woman aged 60-70 years with COVID-19, enrolled during active disease.

This clone showed up just a few times. At one of its ends the junction is not consistent with the germline gene, which may arise from a read error. The chain recombines TRBV11-2 with TRBJ1-2; perhaps TRBD1 as D (6 bases). This CDR3 has 13 amino acids. Per the germline V gene, CDR1 is SGHAT and CDR2 is FQNNGV. The CDR3 region is CASSLGGGGPDSF. As DNA, the CDR3 is TGTGCCAGCAGCTTAGGAGGGGGTGGGCCGGACAGCTTC.

The chain employs TRBV20-1 and TRBJ1-4; D might be TRBD1 (5 bases). The germline V and J ends were trimmed by 3 bases and 7 bases, with 12 bases remaining between them. CDR3 length: 13 amino acids. The germline CDR1 and CDR2 sequences are DFQATT and SNEGSKA (reference sequence). The CDR3 coding sequence is TGCAGTGCTAGTATACCGGGGGGTGAAAAACTGTTTTTT. It codes for CSASIPGGEKLFF.

J is TRBJ2-5 and V is TRBV18; TRBD1 aligns across 10 bases. V was pared by 2 bases and J by 4 bases, with 7 bases of the junction left unmatched. This CDR3 is built from 16 residues. From germline, CDR1 is KGHSH and CDR2 LQKENI. The CDR3 here is CASSPTGTGARETQYF. The DNA of the CDR3 is TGTGCCAGCTCACCAACCGGGACAGGGGCAAGAGAGACCCAGTACTTC.

This chain links TRBV4-1 with TRBJ1-1, with D maybe TRBD1 (6 bases). V was clipped by 4 bases and J by 1 base, with 13 bases between them. The germline V gene has CDR1 MGHRA and CDR2 YSYEKL. The length of the CDR3 is 15 residues. The CDR3 sequence: CASSLAQGQNTEAFF. The DNA of the CDR3 is TGCGCCAGCAGCCTCGCACAGGGACAGAACACTGAAGCTTTCTTT.

The rearrangement uses TRBV5-4 and TRBJ1-2; 7 bases are shared with TRBD1. The CDR3 covers 14 residues. CDR1 and CDR2 (germline): SGHNT, YYREEE (reference sequence). The V and J ends lost 3 bases and 7 bases, in that order; junction bases with no gene match: 9. CDR3 loop: CASSSGQATSGYTF. CDR3 coding DNA: TGTGCCAGCAGCTCCGGACAGGCGACTAGTGGCTACACCTTC.

The gene calls are TRBV11-3 and TRBJ2-5; a weak D match, TRBD2 (6 bases). V dropped 1 base and J dropped 2 bases, with 8 bases sitting between them. In germline, CDR1 is SGHNT, CDR2 YENEEA. The CDR3 is 14 amino acids. CDR3 nucleotide sequence: TGTGCCAGCAGCTTAGCACGGGAGCAAGAGACCCAGTACTTC. Translated: CASSLAREQETQYF.

The chain carries TRBV6-6 and TRBJ2-7; the match to TRBD1 covers 10 bases. Germline V gene data show CDR1 as MNHNY and CDR2 as SVGAGI (reference sequence). CDR3 size: 15 residues. With 7 bases clipped from V and 3 bases from J, the junction kept 9 bases outside the gene matches. The CDR3 is CASNDRGLSVYEQYF. The CDR3, as DNA: TGTGCCAGCAACGACAGGGGGCTCTCAGTCTACGAGCAGTACTTC.

This chain joins TRBV6-5 and TRBJ1-4; 8 positions agree with TRBD1. CDR1 is MNHEY and CDR2 is SVGAGI in the germline V gene. The CDR3 is 12 residues long. V was clipped by 5 bases and J by 15 bases; unmatched bases: 8. The CDR3 DNA is TGTGCCAGCAGTCCTGGACAGGGTTCGGTGTTTTTT. It translates to CASSPGQGSVFF.

The chain employs TRBV6-6 and TRBJ1-1, with D uncertain. Germline CDR1 reads MNHNY; CDR2 reads SVGAGI (reference sequence). This CDR3 has 13 residues. Trimming removed 2 bases at V and 2 bases at J, with 6 bases between. CDR3 nucleotide sequence: TGTGCCAGCAGTTACCCGGGTAACACTGAAGCTTTCTTT. It specifies CASSYPGNTEAFF.

The V gene is TRBV5-1, the J gene TRBJ2-2; D possibly corresponds to TRBD1 (6 bases). The CDR3 runs to 13 residues. Trimming pared 5 bases from V and 6 bases from J, leaving 11 bases between. CDR1 and CDR2 (germline): SGHRS, YFSETQ. This CDR3 reads CASRAGVSGELFF. The CDR3 DNA sequence: TGCGCCAGCAGAGCAGGGGTCTCCGGGGAGCTGTTTTTT.

This clone was recorded once. V and J are TRBV19 and TRBJ1-1; D not certain. Germline V gene sequence: CDR1 LNHDA, CDR2 SQIVND (reference sequence). This CDR3 spans 14 amino acids. Trimming cost V 3 bases and J 1 base, with 9 bases left between them. The CDR3 DNA sequence: TGTGCCAGTAGTATTTCACCAGGGAACACTGAAGCTTTCTTT. It is translated as CASSISPGNTEAFF. The complete variable domain, with remaining parts taken from reference TRBV19 and TRBJ1-1, reads DGGITQSPKYLFRKEGQNVTLSCEQNLNHDAMYWYRQDPGQGLRLIYYSQIVNDFQKGDIAEGYSVSREKKESFPLTVTSAQKNPTAFYLCASSISPGNTEAFFGQGTRLTVV.

This chain uses TRBV7-3 with TRBJ1-1; D might be TRBD1 (5 bases). There are 14 residues in the CDR3. The germline CDR1 and CDR2 sequences are SGHTA and FQGTGA. V was cut by 0 bases and J by 0 bases, with 5 bases left in between. The CDR3 bases are TGTGCCAGCAGCTTAACGGGGCTGAACACTGAAGCTTTCTTT. Protein sequence: CASSLTGLNTEAFF.

The chain employs TRBV2 and TRBJ2-3; 10 nucleotides match TRBD2. The CDR3 contains 15 residues. V trimming: 4 bases; J trimming: 6 bases; junction bases outside the gene matches: 7. Germline V gene data show CDR1 as SNHLY and CDR2 as FYNNEI. CDR3 DNA sequence: TGTGCCAGCAGTGGGGAGGGTAGCGGGGGGGATACGCAGTATTTT. It specifies CASSGEGSGGDTQYF.

The V gene is TRBV7-2, the J gene TRBJ2-5; D possibly corresponds to TRBD2 (5 bases). The germline V gene encodes CDR1 SGHTA and CDR2 FQGNSA. The CDR3 has 12 residues. V was pared by 5 bases and J by 1 base, with 5 bases between. The CDR3 is CASSSGQETQYF. The CDR3 DNA reads TGTGCCAGCAGCAGCGGCCAAGAGACCCAGTACTTC. The complete variable domain, with remaining parts taken from reference TRBV7-2 and TRBJ2-5, reads GAGVSQSPSNKVTEKGKDVELRCDPISGHTALYWYRQSLGQGLEFLIYFQGNSAPDKSGLPSDRFSAERTGGSVSTLTIQRTQQEDSAVYLCASSSGQETQYFGPGTRLLVL.